A single sample is the source of the 29 T cell receptor beta chains below, sequenced in a study of blood T cell repertoires in COVID-19. TCRdb's table, derived via immunoSEQ multiplex PCR, lists solely in-frame clones and lacks some. The data contain 200,000 to 250,000 clones, about 90% of them singletons. Sequencing was performed on peripheral blood. The receptors derive from a man aged 25 to 40 with COVID-19, enrolled during active disease.

The rearrangement uses TRBV24-1 and TRBJ2-1; 8 bases fit TRBD1. Germline values: CDR1 KGHDR, CDR2 SFDVKD. This CDR3 has 16 residues. The V segment lost 4 bases and the J segment 3 bases; nucleotides outside the gene matches: 7. CDR3 DNA: TGTGCCACCAGTGAGCCCGGGACAGGCGTCTACAATGAGCAGTTCTTC. It specifies CATSEPGTGVYNEQFF.

The V call is TRBV21-1, the J call TRBJ1-1. TRBV21-1 is designated a pseudogene. There are 14 residues in the CDR3. The CDR3 loop is CASSPRVRNTEAFF. The DNA for the CDR3 is TGTGCCAGCAGCCCGAGGGTAAGGAACACTGAAGCTTTCTTT.

The chain has TRBV6-2 or TRBV6-3 and TRBJ2-1; 11 bases agree with TRBD2. Germline CDR1 reads MNHEY; CDR2 reads SVGEGT. Trimming took 4 bases from V and 2 from J; bases not matched to a gene: 4. The CDR3 length is 16 residues. The CDR3 region has the DNA TGTGCCAGCAGTTCGCGACTAGCGGGGACCTACAATGAGCAGTTCTTC. Its translation: CASSSRLAGTYNEQFF.

The rearrangement joins TRBV5-4 to TRBJ1-3; maybe TRBD1 (6 bases). V lost 0 bases and J lost 7, with 14 bases in between. The CDR3 contains 15 residues. CDR1 and CDR2 (germline): SGHNT, YYREEE (reference sequence). CDR3 coding DNA: TGTGCCAGCAGCTTGGCCAGGGGTTTGGGCAACACCATATATTTT. Translated: CASSLARGLGNTIYF.

The chain combines TRBV27 with TRBJ2-7, with TRBD1 identical over 9 bases. Losses at the gene ends were 3 bases for V and 6 bases for J; bases not matched to a gene: 9. The germline V gene encodes CDR1 MNHEY and CDR2 SMNVEV (reference sequence). The CDR3 loop spans 15 amino acids. DNA of the CDR3: TGTGCCAGCAGTTTCCCGACAGGGGGACTTTGCGAGCAGTACTTC. Its protein is CASSFPTGGLCEQYF.

J is TRBJ1-1 and V is TRBV19, with D unclear. The CDR3 is made up of 12 amino acids. Trimming removed 7 bases at V and 0 bases at J, with 6 bases between. CDR1 and CDR2 from the germline V gene are LNHDA and SQIVND (reference sequence). In DNA, the CDR3 is TGTGCCAGTAACAGCTTGAACACTGAAGCTTTCTTT. Translating gives CASNSLNTEAFF. The full variable domain, in which reference TRBV19 and TRBJ1-1 provide the parts outside the CDR3, is DGGITQSPKYLFRKEGQNVTLSCEQNLNHDAMYWYRQDPGQGLRLIYYSQIVNDFQKGDIAEGYSVSREKKESFPLTVTSAQKNPTAFYLCASNSLNTEAFFGQGTRLTVV.

The V and J genes are TRBV5-8 and TRBJ2-2; 8 nucleotides agree with TRBD1. This CDR3 region has 16 residues. V lost 0 bases to trimming and J lost 4 bases; unmatched junction nucleotides: 5. CDR1 and CDR2 from the germline V gene are SGHTS and YDEGEE. CDR3 sequence: CASSLVQGVVTGELFF. CDR3 DNA sequence: TGTGCCAGCAGCTTGGTACAGGGGGTGGTCACCGGGGAGCTGTTTTTT.

V is TRBV7-7 and J is TRBJ1-4; 9 positions agree with TRBD1. The V segment lost 5 bases and the J segment 4 bases; nucleotides outside the gene matches: 5. This CDR3 contains 15 residues. Looked up from germline, CDR1 is SSHAT and CDR2 is FNYEAQ (reference sequence). The CDR3 region is CASSPGTGINEKLFF. Written as DNA, the CDR3 is TGTGCCAGCAGCCCGGGGACAGGGATTAATGAAAAACTGTTTTTT. The variable domain in full, completed from reference TRBV7-7 and TRBJ1-4, reads GAGVSQSPRYKVTKRGQDVTLRCDPISSHATLYWYQQALGQGPEFLTYFNYEAQPDKSGLPSDRFSAERPEGSISTLTIQRTEQRDSAMYRCASSPGTGINEKLFFGSGTQLSVL.

The rearrangement uses TRBV7-8 and TRBJ2-7; TRBD1 matches 7 bases. CDR1 is SGHVS and CDR2 is FQNEAQ in the germline V gene. This CDR3 is built from 13 residues. V was clipped by 5 bases and J by 6 bases; unmatched bases: 7. The CDR3 here is CASSRDSFGEQYF. The CDR3 DNA sequence: TGTGCCAGCAGCCGGGACAGTTTTGGCGAGCAGTACTTC.

The V gene is TRBV6-2 or TRBV6-3, the J gene TRBJ2-7; 11 nucleotides match TRBD2. The trim removed 1 base at V and 1 base at J, leaving 12 bases unmatched. Looked up from germline, CDR1 is MNHEY and CDR2 is SVGEGT. The CDR3 loop spans 19 amino acids. The CDR3 sequence is CASSYLRTSGRAISYEQYF. The CDR3 coding sequence is TGTGCCAGCAGTTACTTAAGGACTAGCGGGCGGGCTATATCCTACGAGCAGTACTTC.

The chain has TRBV28 and TRBJ1-4, with D perhaps TRBD1 (5 bases). The CDR3 is 15 residues long. V was clipped by 2 bases and J by 2 bases, with 9 bases between them. CDR1 MDHEN and CDR2 SYDVKM come from the germline V gene. The CDR3 sequence is CASSLGGGTNEKLFF. CDR3 nucleotides: TGTGCCAGCAGTTTAGGGGGGGGGACTAATGAAAAACTGTTTTTT.

The chain couples TRBV6-1 to TRBJ1-2; TRBD1 aligns across 10 bases. The CDR3 spans 17 residues. Per the germline V gene, CDR1 is MNHNS and CDR2 is SASEGT. V was pared by 4 bases and J by 1 base, with 9 bases of the junction left unmatched. Here the CDR3 DNA reads TGTGCCAGCAGTGGAAAGACAGGGGGCGCAGATAACTATGGCTACACCTTC. Residues: CASSGKTGGADNYGYTF.

This clone occurred a few times. The chain links TRBV29-1 to TRBJ2-7; the D gene is possibly TRBD2 (6 bases). The V gene's germline CDR1 is SQVTM and CDR2 ANQGSEA. The CDR3 length is 12 residues. Trimming took off 5 bases at V and 1 base at J, with 9 bases between the two ends. CDR3 sequence: CSVLAGSYEQYF. Here the CDR3 DNA reads TGCAGCGTTTTGGCGGGGTCCTACGAGCAGTACTTC.

The chain combines TRBV28 with TRBJ1-1, with D possibly being TRBD1 (5 bases). V was trimmed by 1 base and J by 3 bases, leaving 21 bases between them. The CDR3 sequence is 18 residues long. CDR1 is MDHEN, CDR2 SYDVKM, per germline. The CDR3 spells CASSLSSRAGRLDTEAFF. CDR3 DNA sequence: TGTGCCAGCAGTTTATCATCGAGGGCAGGGAGGTTGGACACTGAAGCTTTCTTT.

The chain uses TRBV7-6 and TRBJ2-1; D might be TRBD2 (5 bases). V lost 3 bases and J 7 bases, leaving 10 bases between the germline ends. Germline assignment: CDR1 SGHVS and CDR2 FNYEAQ. This CDR3 region has 13 residues. The CDR3 coding sequence is TGTGCCAGCAGCTTTTTCGGGGAGAATGAGCAGTTCTTC. Protein sequence: CASSFFGENEQFF.

This chain joins TRBV7-2 and TRBJ2-1; 8 bases map to TRBD1. V trimming: 4 bases; J trimming: 5 bases; junction bases outside the gene matches: 7. CDR1 SGHTA and CDR2 FQGNSA come from the germline V gene. This CDR3 is built from 15 residues. CDR3 bases: TGTGCCAGCAGCTATACAGGGGGAGCTAACAATGAGCAGTTCTTC. Translation gives CASSYTGGANNEQFF.

CDR3 loop: CASSLGTPRGTQYF. The CDR3 nucleotides read TGTGCCAGCAGCTTAGGGACTCCGCGAGGGACCCAGTACTTC. J is TRBJ2-5 and V is TRBV11-2; a possible D gene is TRBD2 (5 bases). CDR1 is SGHAT, CDR2 FQNNGV, per germline. Trimming took 1 base from V and 7 from J, leaving 13 bases between them. The CDR3 length is 14 residues. The variable domain in full, with the rest retrieved from reference TRBV11-2 and TRBJ2-5, is EAGVAQSPRYKIIEKRQSVAFWCNPISGHATLYWYQQILGQGPKLLIQFQNNGVVDDSQLPKDRFSAERLKGVDSTLKIQPAKLEDSAVYLCASSLGTPRGTQYFGPGTRLLVL.

The genes are TRBV5-1 and TRBJ1-4; D remains unclear. The CDR3 is 13 amino acids. Trimming shortened V by 0 bases and J by 8 bases, and 8 bases separated the two germline ends. Germline CDR1 reads SGHRS; CDR2 reads YFSETQ. The CDR3 protein is CASSLGQKEKLFF. CDR3 sequence (DNA): TGCGCCAGCAGCTTGGGGCAGAAAGAAAAACTGTTTTTT.

The gene calls are TRBV18 and TRBJ2-7, with D possibly matching TRBD2 (5 bases). There are 14 residues in the CDR3. Trimming removed 6 bases from V and 4 bases from J, with 16 bases in between. CDR1 KGHSH and CDR2 LQKENI come from the germline V gene. The CDR3 coding sequence is TGTGCCAGCTCGTCCGGGGAGTCCCTTTACGAGCAGTACTTC. Translation gives CASSSGESLYEQYF.

This sequence joins TRBV2 and TRBJ1-1; no clear D gene. Germline lookup yields CDR1 SNHLY and CDR2 FYNNEI. V lost 7 bases to trimming and J lost 1 base, with 10 bases between them. This CDR3 has 13 amino acids. For the CDR3, the DNA is TGTGCCAGCAATGGGCAGACGAACACTGAAGCTTTCTTT. Encoded protein: CASNGQTNTEAFF.

The chain combines TRBV7-8 with TRBJ1-1; no clear D. V dropped 1 base and J dropped 12 bases, with 12 bases sitting between them. CDR1 and CDR2 (germline): SGHVS, FQNEAQ. The CDR3 contains 12 residues. CDR3: CASSLGGLGTFF. Written as DNA, the CDR3 is TGTGCCAGCAGCTTAGGAGGGCTCGGGACTTTCTTT.

The chain employs TRBV28 and TRBJ2-1, with TRBD2 matching over 7 bases. The CDR3 has 16 residues. In germline, CDR1 is MDHEN, CDR2 SYDVKM. V trimming: 3 bases; J trimming: 14 bases; junction bases outside the gene matches: 19. CDR3 region: CASSFDSGTTSGGKFF. The CDR3, as DNA: TGTGCCAGCAGTTTTGACTCCGGGACTACTTCCGGAGGGAAGTTCTTC. Using reference TRBV28 and TRBJ2-1 for the parts outside the CDR3, the full variable domain is DVKVTQSSRYLVKRTGEKVFLECVQDMDHENMFWYRQDPGLGLRLIYFSYDVKMKEKGDIPEGYSVSREKKERFSLILESASTNQTSMYLCASSFDSGTTSGGKFFGPGTRLTVL.

The genes are TRBV9 and TRBJ1-1, with D tentatively TRBD1 (6 bases). V lost 4 bases and J lost 1, with 14 bases in between. The CDR3 length is 15 residues. Germline V CDR1 and CDR2: SGDLS, YYNGEE. The CDR3 region is CASSRTPGANTEAFF. CDR3 DNA sequence: TGTGCCAGCAGCAGGACCCCAGGGGCGAACACTGAAGCTTTCTTT.

V gene TRBV7-8 combines with J gene TRBJ1-3; 9 nucleotides align to TRBD1. V lost 5 bases to trimming and J lost 0 bases; unmatched junction nucleotides: 5. Germline CDR1 is SGHVS and CDR2 is FQNEAQ. The length of the CDR3 is 16 residues. For the CDR3, the DNA is TGTGCCAGCAGCCGAGGGACAGGGAGCTCTGGAAACACCATATATTTT. It is translated as CASSRGTGSSGNTIYF.

V and J are TRBV14 and TRBJ1-2; D is undetermined. CDR1 is SGHDN, CDR2 FVKESK, per germline. The CDR3 extends over 13 amino acids. Deletions cut 4 bases from V and 6 bases from J, with 12 bases between. As DNA, the CDR3 is TGTGCCAGCAGCCCCAGGATGGGAGATGGCTACACCTTC. The encoded protein is CASSPRMGDGYTF.

The chain links TRBV6-2 or TRBV6-3 to TRBJ2-1, with 8 bases identical to TRBD1. Germline V gene lookup returns CDR1 MNHEY and CDR2 SVGEGT. V shed 4 bases, J shed 7 bases, and the junction held 6 bases outside the gene matches. This CDR3 contains 14 residues. In nucleotides, the CDR3 is TGTGCCAGCAGTTCGGACAGGGTGTGGAATGAGCAGTTCTTC. Protein: CASSSDRVWNEQFF.

The chain couples TRBV6-6 to TRBJ2-2; 7 bases align to TRBD1. Germline V lookup: CDR1 MNHNY, CDR2 SVGAGI (reference sequence). V lost 0 bases to trimming and J lost 7 bases; unmatched junction nucleotides: 5. CDR3 length equals 15 residues. The CDR3 here is CASSYSSGGDGELFF. DNA for the CDR3: TGTGCCAGCAGTTACTCGTCAGGGGGTGACGGGGAGCTGTTTTTT.

V is TRBV29-1 and J is TRBJ1-4; D call uncertain. Germline CDR1 reads SQVTM; CDR2 reads ANQGSEA. Trimming pared 7 bases from V and 5 bases from J, leaving 14 bases between. CDR3 length: 13 amino acids. The CDR3 region is CSGLAVGNEKLFF. DNA for the CDR3: TGCAGCGGCTTGGCCGTGGGCAATGAAAAACTGTTTTTT.

The gene calls are TRBV4-1 and TRBJ2-3; D perhaps matches TRBD2 (5 bases). Germline-derived CDR1 and CDR2 are MGHRA and YSYEKL. V lost 1 base, J lost 12 bases, and 14 bases lay in between. The CDR3 sequence is 13 residues long. The chain's CDR3 is CASSQVPTGSQYF. The CDR3 region has the DNA TGCGCCAGCAGCCAAGTTCCAACGGGATCTCAGTATTTT.